This T cell receptor (beta chain) was identified during a study of blood T cell repertoires in COVID-19. Study details: Samples of COVID-19 (acute and convalescent) were obtained from the United States, Italy and Spain.

The CDR3 spans 14 residues. V dropped 0 bases and J dropped 1 base, with 4 bases sitting between them. Looked up from germline, CDR1 is SGHKS and CDR2 is YYEKEE (reference sequence). The method was immunoSEQ multiplex PCR; TCRdb's version includes in-frame clones alone and lacks a portion of them. Found here are approximately 160,000 clones, 70% to 90% of them singletons; the top ten hold roughly 7.7%. The receptor was derived from a man in his forties who had recovered from COVID-19. The chain links TRBV5-5 to TRBJ2-2; D call uncertain. Sequences were obtained from peripheral blood. This chain's CDR3 is CASSLGGNTGELFF. As DNA, the CDR3 is TGTGCCAGCAGCTTGGGCGGGAACACCGGGGAGCTGTTTTTT.